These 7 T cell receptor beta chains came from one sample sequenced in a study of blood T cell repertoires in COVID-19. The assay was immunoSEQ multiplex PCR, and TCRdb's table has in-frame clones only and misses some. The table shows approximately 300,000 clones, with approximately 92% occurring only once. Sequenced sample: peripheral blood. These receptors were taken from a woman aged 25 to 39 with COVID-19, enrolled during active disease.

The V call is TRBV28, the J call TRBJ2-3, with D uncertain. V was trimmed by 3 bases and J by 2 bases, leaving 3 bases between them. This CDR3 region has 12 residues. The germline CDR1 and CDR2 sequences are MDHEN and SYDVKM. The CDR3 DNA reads TGTGCCAGCAGTTTTTACACAGATACGCAGTATTTT. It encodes CASSFYTDTQYF.

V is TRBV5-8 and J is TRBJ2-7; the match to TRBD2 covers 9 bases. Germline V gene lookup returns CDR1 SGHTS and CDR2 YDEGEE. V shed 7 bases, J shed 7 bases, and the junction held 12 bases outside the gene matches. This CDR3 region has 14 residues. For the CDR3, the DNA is TGTGCCAGCTCCCCTCGAGGCGGGAGGGGTGAGCAGTACTTC. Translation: CASSPRGGRGEQYF.

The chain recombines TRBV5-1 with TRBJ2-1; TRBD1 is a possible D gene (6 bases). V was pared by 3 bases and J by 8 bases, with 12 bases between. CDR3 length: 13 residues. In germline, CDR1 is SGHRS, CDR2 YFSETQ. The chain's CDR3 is CASSSVQGYEQFF. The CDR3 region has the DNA TGCGCCAGCAGCTCGGTACAGGGCTATGAGCAGTTCTTC. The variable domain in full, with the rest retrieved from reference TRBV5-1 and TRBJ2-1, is KAGVTQTPRYLIKTRGQQVTLSCSPISGHRSVSWYQQTPGQGLQFLFEYFSETQRNKGNFPGRFSGRQFSNSRSEMNVSTLELGDSALYLCASSSVQGYEQFFGPGTRLTVL.

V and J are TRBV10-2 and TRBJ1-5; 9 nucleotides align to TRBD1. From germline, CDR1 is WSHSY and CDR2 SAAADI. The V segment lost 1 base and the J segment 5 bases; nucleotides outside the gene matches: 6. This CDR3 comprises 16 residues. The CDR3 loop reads CASSELDRGPYQPQHF. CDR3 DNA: TGCGCCAGCAGTGAGTTGGACAGGGGTCCCTATCAGCCCCAGCATTTT.

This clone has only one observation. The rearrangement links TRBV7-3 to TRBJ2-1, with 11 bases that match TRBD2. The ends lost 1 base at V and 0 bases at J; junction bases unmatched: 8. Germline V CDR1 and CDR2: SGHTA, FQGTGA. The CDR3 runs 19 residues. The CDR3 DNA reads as TGTGCCAGCAGCTTAAGGAGGACTAGCGGGCTTAGCTCCTACAATGAGCAGTTCTTC. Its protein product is CASSLRRTSGLSSYNEQFF.

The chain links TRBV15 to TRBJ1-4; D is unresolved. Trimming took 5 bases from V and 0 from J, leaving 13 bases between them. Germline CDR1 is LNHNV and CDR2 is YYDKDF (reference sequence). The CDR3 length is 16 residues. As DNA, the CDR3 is TGTGCCACCAGCGAGGGAGCAGTATCAACTAATGAAAAACTGTTTTTT. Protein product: CATSEGAVSTNEKLFF.

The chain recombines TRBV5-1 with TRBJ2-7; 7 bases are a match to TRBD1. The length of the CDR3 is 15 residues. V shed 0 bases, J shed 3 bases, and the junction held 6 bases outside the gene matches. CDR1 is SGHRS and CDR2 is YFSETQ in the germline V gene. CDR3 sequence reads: CASSLGQGFRYEQYF. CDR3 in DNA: TGCGCCAGCAGCTTGGGACAGGGTTTTCGCTACGAGCAGTACTTC.